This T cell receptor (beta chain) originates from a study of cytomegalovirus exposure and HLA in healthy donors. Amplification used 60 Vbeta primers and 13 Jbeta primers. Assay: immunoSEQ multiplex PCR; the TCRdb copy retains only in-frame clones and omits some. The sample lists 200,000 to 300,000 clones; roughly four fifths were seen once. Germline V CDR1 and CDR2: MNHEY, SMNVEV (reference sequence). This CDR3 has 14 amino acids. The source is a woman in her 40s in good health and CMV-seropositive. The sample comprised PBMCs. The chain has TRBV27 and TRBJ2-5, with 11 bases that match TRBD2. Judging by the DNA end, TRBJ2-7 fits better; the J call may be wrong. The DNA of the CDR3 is TGTGCCAGCAGTCACGGGACTAGCGGCTACGAGCAGTACTTC. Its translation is CASSHGTSGYEQYF.